The clone carrying this T cell receptor (beta chain) has only a few counts. No antigen is known for it. The data stem from a study of molecular identifiers for immune sequencing clone quantification. Findings and limits, study-wide: Clonotypes surpassing 20 RNA copies contained over 99% of effector molecules, versus under 1% in naive cells.

TCRdb independently ran MiXCR on the PCR reads; one entry per CDR3 protein. The sample has 400,000 to 600,000 distinct CDR3 sequences; under 30% are singletons. Sorting selected naive CD8 T cells with a CD8+CD4-CCR7+CD45RA+ phenotype. The V end was cut by 3 bases, the J end by 7 bases, with 10 bases between. Germline CDR1 reads DFQATT; CDR2 reads SNEGSKA (reference sequence). CDR3 size: 12 residues. Sequencing was done on a sample of naive CD8+ T cells from blood, with Jurkat cell RNA spiked in. The subset is: FACS-sorted CD8+CD4-CCR7+CD45RA+ naive T cells. This receptor was identified in a human donor in good health. Some libraries in this study had Jurkat cell RNA spiked in. The V and J genes are TRBV20-1 and TRBJ1-5, with a possible D match to TRBD1 (6 bases). CDR3 sequence reads: CSARDSVQPQHF. CDR3 sequence (DNA): TGCAGTGCTAGGGACAGTGTGCAGCCCCAGCATTTT.